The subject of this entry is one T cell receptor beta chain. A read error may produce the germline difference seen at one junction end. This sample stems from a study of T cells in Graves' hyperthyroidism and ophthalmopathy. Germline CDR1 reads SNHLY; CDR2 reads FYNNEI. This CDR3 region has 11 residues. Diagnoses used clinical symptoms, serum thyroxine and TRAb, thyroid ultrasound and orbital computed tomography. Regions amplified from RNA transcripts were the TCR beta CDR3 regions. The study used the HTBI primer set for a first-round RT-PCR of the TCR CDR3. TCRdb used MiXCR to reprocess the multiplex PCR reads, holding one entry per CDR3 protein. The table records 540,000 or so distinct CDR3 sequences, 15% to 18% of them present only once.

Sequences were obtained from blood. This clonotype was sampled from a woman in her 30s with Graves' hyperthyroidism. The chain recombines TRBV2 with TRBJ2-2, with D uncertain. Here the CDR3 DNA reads TGTACCAGCACTTATGGCGGGGAGCTGTTTTTT. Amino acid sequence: CTSTYGGELFF. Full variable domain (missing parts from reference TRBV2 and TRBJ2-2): EPEVTQTPSHQVTQMGQEVILRCVPISNHLYFYWYRQILGQKVEFLVSFYNNEISEKSEIFDDQFSVERPDGSNFTLKIRSTKLEDSAMYFCTSTYGGELFFGEGSRLTVL.